This T cell receptor (beta chain) was captured in a study of beta chain features in type 1 diabetes. The CDR3 is 13 amino acids. V lost 7 bases and J 5 bases, leaving 14 bases between the germline ends. The germline gives CDR1 SEHNR, CDR2 FQNEAQ (reference sequence). Expressed TCRB transcripts were sequenced, since all the RNA that had been isolated was reverse transcribed. The data were produced by immunoSEQ multiplex PCR, yet TCRdb's version contains in-frame clones alone and is incomplete. Of a few hundred thousand clones in the sample, over 9.5% were seen once. Via CD45RO/CCR7/CD25/CD127/CD95/CD27, cells of the CD4+ naive, central memory, regulatory and stem cell-like memory subsets were sorted.

Source material: naive CD4+ T cells from blood. The chain has TRBV7-9 and TRBJ2-5; no definite D call. The clonotype was recovered from a man younger than 30 in good health. The CDR3 loop reads CASTSLSPETQYF. The CDR3 nucleotides read TGTGCCAGCACCTCTCTTAGTCCTGAGACCCAGTACTTC.